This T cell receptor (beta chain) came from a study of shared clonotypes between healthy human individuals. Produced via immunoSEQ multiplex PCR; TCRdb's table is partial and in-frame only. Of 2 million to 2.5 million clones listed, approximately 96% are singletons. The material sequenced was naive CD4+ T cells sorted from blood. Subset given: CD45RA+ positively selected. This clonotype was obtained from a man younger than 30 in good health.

The CDR3 DNA follows: TGTGCCAGCAGCTTAGACCCCCAGGGCAATGAGCAGTTCTTC. Protein sequence: CASSLDPQGNEQFF. The chain uses TRBV11-2 and TRBJ2-1; the D gene is possibly TRBD1 (5 bases). Trimming removed 0 bases at V and 6 bases at J, with 9 bases between. Germline V lookup: CDR1 SGHAT, CDR2 FQNNGV. CDR3 length equals 14 residues.